A selection of T cell receptor beta chains follows, all from one sample in a study of T-cell memory formation after mild COVID-19. TCRdb reanalysed the 5' RACE reads using MiXCR and keeps one entry per CDR3 protein. The sample lists under 300,000 distinct CDR3 sequences; more than 15% were seen once. Specimen: PBMCs or a T cell subset sorted from them (not recorded which). Receptors originate from a man between 18 and 35 years old who had mild COVID-19 (a few samples of this study predate the infection). Cell type and time point are not known. CDR3s include the opening cysteine and the closing phenylalanine or tryptophan. D genes are given only for firm matches. Clone sizes are given selectively: once, few, many, or a class where the clone is expanded.

v_call: TRBV20-1; d_call: NA; clone_size: few; j_call: TRBJ2-7; cdr3_nt: TGCAGTGCTAGAGAGGAGGGACAGCGCTACGAGCAGTACTTC; cdr3_aa: CSAREEGQRYEQYF
v_call: TRBV7-9; d_call: NA; clone_size: NA; j_call: TRBJ2-2; cdr3_nt: TGTGCCAGCAGCTCAAGAAGAGGGGGTTTCGGGGAGCTGTTTTTT; cdr3_aa: CASSSRRGGFGELFF
v_call: TRBV11-2; d_call: TRBD1; clone_size: few; j_call: TRBJ1-2; cdr3_nt: TGTGCCACCGCAGACAGGGGTGTAGTCTATGGCTACACCTTC; cdr3_aa: CATADRGVVYGYTF
v_call: TRBV4-2; d_call: NA; clone_size: NA; j_call: TRBJ1-1; cdr3_nt: TGTGCCAGCAGCCAAGGATTAGGGACCACTGAAGCTTTCTTT; cdr3_aa: CASSQGLGTTEAFF
v_call: TRBV12-3/TRBV12-4; d_call: NA; clone_size: NA; j_call: TRBJ2-1; cdr3_nt: TGTGCCAGCAGCCCCTGGGACTCAAGCTCCTACAATGAGCAGTTCTTC; cdr3_aa: CASSPWDSSSYNEQFF
v_call: TRBV2; d_call: NA; clone_size: few; j_call: TRBJ2-3; cdr3_nt: TGTGCCAGCAACCGACAGACAGATACGCAGTATTTT; cdr3_aa: CASNRQTDTQYF
v_call: TRBV5-1; d_call: NA; clone_size: NA; j_call: TRBJ1-1; cdr3_nt: TGCGCCAGCAGATTGGGGGCGATCGGAGGCTCCGTGAATGCTTTCTTT; cdr3_aa: CASRLGAIGGSVNAFF
v_call: TRBV6-5; d_call: NA; clone_size: NA; j_call: TRBJ2-1; cdr3_nt: TGTGCCAGCAGCCAGGGCCGATACAATGAGCAGTTCTTC; cdr3_aa: CASSQGRYNEQFF
v_call: TRBV7-2; d_call: NA; clone_size: NA; j_call: TRBJ1-2; cdr3_nt: TGTGCCAGCAGCCTAGGTCCTGAGAGAGGCTACACCTTC; cdr3_aa: CASSLGPERGYTF
v_call: TRBV4-1; d_call: NA; clone_size: few; j_call: TRBJ1-5; cdr3_nt: TGCGCCAGCAGCCAAGTAGCCGGGGCACAGCCCCAGCATTTT; cdr3_aa: CASSQVAGAQPQHF
v_call: TRBV5-1; d_call: NA; clone_size: NA; j_call: TRBJ2-2; cdr3_nt: TGCGCCAGCAGCGACGGCAGGGGAAACACCGGGGAGCTGTTTTTT; cdr3_aa: CASSDGRGNTGELFF
v_call: TRBV11-2; d_call: TRBD2; clone_size: many; j_call: TRBJ2-1; cdr3_nt: TGTGCCAGCAGCTTAGTCCCCTTTCGGGAGCGGGGACTCAATGAGCAGTTCTTC; cdr3_aa: CASSLVPFRERGLNEQFF
v_call: TRBV29-1; d_call: TRBD1; clone_size: few; j_call: TRBJ1-1; cdr3_nt: TGCAGCGCTGAGGACAGGGACACTGAAGCTTTCTTT; cdr3_aa: CSAEDRDTEAFF
v_call: TRBV4-2; d_call: NA; clone_size: few; j_call: TRBJ2-2; cdr3_nt: TGTGCCAGCAGCCAAAACCTCCTAGGGACTAACACCGGGGAGCTGTTTTTT; cdr3_aa: CASSQNLLGTNTGELFF
v_call: TRBV11-2; d_call: NA; clone_size: NA; j_call: TRBJ2-4; cdr3_nt: TGTGCCAGCGGACCCTTAGCCAAAAACATTCAGTACTTC; cdr3_aa: CASGPLAKNIQYF